A selection of T cell receptor beta chains follows, all from one sample in a study of OX40 agonist ivuxolimab in advanced cancers. The table came from immunoSEQ multiplex PCR; TCRdb's copy has only in-frame clones and leaves some out. The sample records under 65,000 clones, about 85% being singletons. The sequences come from CD4+ or CD8+ T cells sorted from blood, collected in a trial of the OX40 agonist ivuxolimab. The origin of the receptors is an adult with an advanced solid tumor such as melanoma, head and neck, liver or kidney cancer. Both conserved end residues are part of each CDR3. Not every row has a clone size; where given, it reads once, few, many or a size class.

abundance | v_gene | CDR3aa
NA | TRBV2 | CASSLNRYNEQFF
NA | TRBV5-5 | CASSLAGTGVNEQFF
NA | TRBV5-4 | CASSLGLNSYEQYF
NA | TRBV9 | CASSPTGGNTGELFF
NA | TRBV5-1 | CASRGTGTLAEQYF
NA | TRBV5-4 | CASSLGQANYGYTF
NA | TRBV5-5 | CASSWGRRMNTEAFF
NA | TRBV4-1 | CASSQDLGLAGGQETQYF
NA | TRBV7-8 | CASSRNSWGGELFF
NA | TRBV29-1 | CSVERGRGGTDTQYF
NA | TRBV4-3 | CASSPQTGGPAVYGYTF
NA | TRBV5-6 | CASSRGAGDTYEQYF
NA | TRBV13 | CASSRTDRGYPMNTEAFF
few | TRBV19 | CASGYYPGTGGWSGYTF